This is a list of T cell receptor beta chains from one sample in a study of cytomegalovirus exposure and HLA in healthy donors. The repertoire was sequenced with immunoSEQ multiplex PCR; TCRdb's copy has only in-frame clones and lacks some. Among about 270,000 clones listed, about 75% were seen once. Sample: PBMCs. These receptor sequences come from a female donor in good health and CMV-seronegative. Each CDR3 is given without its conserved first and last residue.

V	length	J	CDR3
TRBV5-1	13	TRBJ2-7	ASSLFVGTGHEQY
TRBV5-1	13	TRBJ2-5	ASSHGTGVQETQY
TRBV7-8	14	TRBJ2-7	ASSLSRTSPTYEQY
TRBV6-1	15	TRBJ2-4	ASSEAGAQPLNGIQY
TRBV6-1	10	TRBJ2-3	ASSNRGDTQY
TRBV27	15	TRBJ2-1	ASSSGLAGPEYNEQF
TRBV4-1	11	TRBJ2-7	ASSQGSFYEQY
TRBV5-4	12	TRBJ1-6	ASSRGTGGSPLH
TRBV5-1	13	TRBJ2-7	ASSLVGSSSYEQY
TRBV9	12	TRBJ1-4	ASGPGSTNEKLF
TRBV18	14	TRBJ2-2	ASPRSIAGDTGELF
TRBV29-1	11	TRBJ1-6	SVKEIWNSPLH
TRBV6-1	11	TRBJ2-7	ASSFGQTYEQY
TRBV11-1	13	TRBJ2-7	ASSRKDRPSYEQY
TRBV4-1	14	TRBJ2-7	ASSQDLATSSYEQY
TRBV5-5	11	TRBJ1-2	ASSSDGNYGYT
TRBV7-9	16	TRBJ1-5	ASSPFPGQGGAGQPQH
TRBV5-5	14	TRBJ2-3	ASSLVGGGSTDTQY
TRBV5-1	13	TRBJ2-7	ASRPGWVSSYEQY
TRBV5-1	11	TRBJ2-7	ASGLVTGAEQY
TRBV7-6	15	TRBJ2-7	ASSRTAPGLAGNEQY
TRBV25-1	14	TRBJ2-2	ASRGRLAGYTGELF
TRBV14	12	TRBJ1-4	ASSPGTGNEKLF
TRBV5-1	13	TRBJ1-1	ASSHSGTGPTEAF
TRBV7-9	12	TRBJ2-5	ASSFLRRQETQY
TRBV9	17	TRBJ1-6	ASSDVPGQGSSYNSPLH
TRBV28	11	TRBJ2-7	ASSFKTSYEQY
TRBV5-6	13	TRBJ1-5	ASSRGRYSNQPQH
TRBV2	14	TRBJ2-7	ASSDALAGPVYEQY
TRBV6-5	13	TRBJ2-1	ASSRRPGGYNEQF
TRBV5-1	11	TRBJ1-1	ASSVKDTQGAF
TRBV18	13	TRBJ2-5	ASSPTGRIKETQY
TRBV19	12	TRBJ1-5	ASSMAVGGQPQH